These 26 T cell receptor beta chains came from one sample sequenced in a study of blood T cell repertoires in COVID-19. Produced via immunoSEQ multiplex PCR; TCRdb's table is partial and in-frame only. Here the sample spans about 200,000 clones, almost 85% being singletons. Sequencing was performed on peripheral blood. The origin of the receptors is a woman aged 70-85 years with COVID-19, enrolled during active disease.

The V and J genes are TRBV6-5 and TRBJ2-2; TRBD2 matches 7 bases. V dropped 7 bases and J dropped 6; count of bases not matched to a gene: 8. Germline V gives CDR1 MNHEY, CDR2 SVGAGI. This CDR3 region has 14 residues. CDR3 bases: TGTGCCAGCACCATCACGGGAGGAGCCGGGGAGCTGTTTTTT. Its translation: CASTITGGAGELFF.

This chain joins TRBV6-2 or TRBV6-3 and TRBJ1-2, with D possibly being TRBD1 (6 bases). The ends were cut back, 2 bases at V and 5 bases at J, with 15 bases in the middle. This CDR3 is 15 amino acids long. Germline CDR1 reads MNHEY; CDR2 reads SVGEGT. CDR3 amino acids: CASSYPPTGIYGYTF. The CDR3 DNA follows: TGTGCCAGCAGTTACCCCCCGACAGGAATTTATGGCTACACCTTC.

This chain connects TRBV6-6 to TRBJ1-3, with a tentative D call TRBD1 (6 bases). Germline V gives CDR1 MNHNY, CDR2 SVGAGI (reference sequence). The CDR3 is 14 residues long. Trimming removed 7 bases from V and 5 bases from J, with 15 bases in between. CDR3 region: CASTLDRNRNTIYF. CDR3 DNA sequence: TGTGCCAGCACTCTAGACAGGAACAGAAACACCATATATTTT.

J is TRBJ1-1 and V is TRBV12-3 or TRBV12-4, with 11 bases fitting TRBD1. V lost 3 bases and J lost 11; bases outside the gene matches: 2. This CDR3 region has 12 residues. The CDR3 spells CASSLGQGDAFF. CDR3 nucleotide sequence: TGTGCCAGCAGTTTGGGACAGGGGGACGCTTTCTTT.

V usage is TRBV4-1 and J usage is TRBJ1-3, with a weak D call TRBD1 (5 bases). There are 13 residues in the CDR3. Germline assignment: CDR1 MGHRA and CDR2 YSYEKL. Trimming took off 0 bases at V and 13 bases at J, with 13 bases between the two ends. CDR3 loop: CASSQDRAGRIYF. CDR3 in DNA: TGCGCCAGCAGCCAAGATAGGGCAGGGCGAATATATTTT.

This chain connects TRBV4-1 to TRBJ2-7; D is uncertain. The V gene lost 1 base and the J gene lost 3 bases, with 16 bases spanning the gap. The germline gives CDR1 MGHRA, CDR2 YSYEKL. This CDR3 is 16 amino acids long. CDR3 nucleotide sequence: TGCGCCAGCAGCCAAGGCACGGAACAGCCTCTCTACGAGCAGTACTTC. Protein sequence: CASSQGTEQPLYEQYF.

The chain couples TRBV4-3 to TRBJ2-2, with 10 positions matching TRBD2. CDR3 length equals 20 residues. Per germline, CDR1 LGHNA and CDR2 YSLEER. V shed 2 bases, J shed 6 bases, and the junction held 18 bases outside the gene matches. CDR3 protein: CASSQQTPGSGRAIAGELFF. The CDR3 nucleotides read TGCGCCAGCAGCCAACAAACCCCGGGGAGCGGGAGGGCCATTGCCGGGGAGCTGTTTTTT.

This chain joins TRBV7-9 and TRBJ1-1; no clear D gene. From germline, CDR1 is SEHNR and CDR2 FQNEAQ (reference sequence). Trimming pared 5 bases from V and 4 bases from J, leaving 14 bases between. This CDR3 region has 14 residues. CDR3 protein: CASSLLAGPTEAFF. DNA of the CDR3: TGTGCCAGCAGCCTATTAGCGGGTCCCACTGAAGCTTTCTTT.

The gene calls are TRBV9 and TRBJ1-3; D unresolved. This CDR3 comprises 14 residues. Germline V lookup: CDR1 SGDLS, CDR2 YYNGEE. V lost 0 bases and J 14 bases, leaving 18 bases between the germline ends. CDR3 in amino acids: CASSVVPLETPLYF. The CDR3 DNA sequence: TGTGCCAGCAGCGTAGTTCCGCTTGAGACACCGCTATATTTT.

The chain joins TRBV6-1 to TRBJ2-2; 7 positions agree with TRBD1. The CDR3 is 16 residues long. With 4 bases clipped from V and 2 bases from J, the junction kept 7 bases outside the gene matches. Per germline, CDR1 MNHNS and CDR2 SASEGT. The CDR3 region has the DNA TGTGCCAGCAGTGTGGTAGGGGGCCTAAACACCGGGGAGCTGTTTTTT. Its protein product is CASSVVGGLNTGELFF.

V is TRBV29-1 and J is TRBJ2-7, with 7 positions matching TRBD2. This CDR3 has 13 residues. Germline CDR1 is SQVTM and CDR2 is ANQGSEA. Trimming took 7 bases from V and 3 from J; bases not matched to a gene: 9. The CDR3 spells CSATSSGGYEQYF. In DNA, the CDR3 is TGCAGCGCCACCTCTAGCGGAGGCTACGAGCAGTACTTC.

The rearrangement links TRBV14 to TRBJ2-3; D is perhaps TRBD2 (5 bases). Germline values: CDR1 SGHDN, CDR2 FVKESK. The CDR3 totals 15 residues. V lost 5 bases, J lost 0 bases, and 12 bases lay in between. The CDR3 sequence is CASSDGLSSTDTQYF. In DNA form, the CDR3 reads TGTGCCAGCAGCGACGGACTGTCTAGCACAGATACGCAGTATTTT.

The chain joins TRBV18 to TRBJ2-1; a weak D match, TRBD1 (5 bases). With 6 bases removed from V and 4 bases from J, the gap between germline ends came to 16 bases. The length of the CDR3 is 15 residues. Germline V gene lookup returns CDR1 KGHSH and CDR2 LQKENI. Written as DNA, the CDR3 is TGTGCCAGCTCTGCCCGAGGCAGGGTTTACAATGAGCAGTTCTTC. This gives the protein CASSARGRVYNEQFF.

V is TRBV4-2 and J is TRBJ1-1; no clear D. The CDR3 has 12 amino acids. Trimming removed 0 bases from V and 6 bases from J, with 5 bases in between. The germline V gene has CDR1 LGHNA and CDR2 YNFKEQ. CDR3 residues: CASSQDLPEAFF. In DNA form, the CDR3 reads TGTGCCAGCAGCCAAGATCTCCCTGAAGCTTTCTTT.

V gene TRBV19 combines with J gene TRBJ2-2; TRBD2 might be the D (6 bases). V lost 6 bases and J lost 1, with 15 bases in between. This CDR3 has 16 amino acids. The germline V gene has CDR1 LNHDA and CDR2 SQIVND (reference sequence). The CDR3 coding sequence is TGTGCCAGTAGCCCCATAGCGGAACTGAACACCGGGGAGCTGTTTTTT. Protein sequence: CASSPIAELNTGELFF. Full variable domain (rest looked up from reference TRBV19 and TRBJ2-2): DGGITQSPKYLFRKEGQNVTLSCEQNLNHDAMYWYRQDPGQGLRLIYYSQIVNDFQKGDIAEGYSVSREKKESFPLTVTSAQKNPTAFYLCASSPIAELNTGELFFGEGSRLTVL.

The CDR3 region has the DNA TGTGCCAGCAGCCTAACGACAGGATCCTACAATGAGCAGTTCTTC. Protein product: CASSLTTGSYNEQFF. This chain connects TRBV11-2 to TRBJ2-1; possibly TRBD1 for D (6 bases). Looked up from germline, CDR1 is SGHAT and CDR2 is FQNNGV. V lost 5 bases, J lost 1 base, and 12 bases lay in between. This CDR3 spans 15 amino acids. The variable domain in full, completed from reference TRBV11-2 and TRBJ2-1, reads EAGVAQSPRYKIIEKRQSVAFWCNPISGHATLYWYQQILGQGPKLLIQFQNNGVVDDSQLPKDRFSAERLKGVDSTLKIQPAKLEDSAVYLCASSLTTGSYNEQFFGPGTRLTVL.

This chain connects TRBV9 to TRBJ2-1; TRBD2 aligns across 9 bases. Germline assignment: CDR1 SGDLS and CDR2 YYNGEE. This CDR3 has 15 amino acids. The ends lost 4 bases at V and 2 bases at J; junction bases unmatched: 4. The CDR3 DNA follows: TGTGCCAGCAGCTTCAGCGGGGGGACCTACAATGAGCAGTTCTTC. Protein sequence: CASSFSGGTYNEQFF.

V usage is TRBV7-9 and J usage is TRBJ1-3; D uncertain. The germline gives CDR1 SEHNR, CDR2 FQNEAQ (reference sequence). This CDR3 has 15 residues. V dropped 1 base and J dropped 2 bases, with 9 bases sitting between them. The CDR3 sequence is CASSLGAEPGNTIYF. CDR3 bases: TGTGCCAGCAGCTTAGGGGCAGAACCTGGAAACACCATATATTTT. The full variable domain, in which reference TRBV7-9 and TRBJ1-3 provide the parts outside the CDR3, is DTGVSQNPRHKITKRGQNVTFRCDPISEHNRLYWYRQTLGQGPEFLTYFQNEAQLEKSRLLSDRFSAERPKGSFSTLEIQRTEQGDSAMYLCASSLGAEPGNTIYFGEGSWLTVV.

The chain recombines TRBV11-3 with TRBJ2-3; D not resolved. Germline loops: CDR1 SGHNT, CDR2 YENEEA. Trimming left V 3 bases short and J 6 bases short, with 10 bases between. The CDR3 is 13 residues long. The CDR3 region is CASSFTFADTQYF. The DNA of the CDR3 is TGTGCCAGCAGCTTCACTTTTGCGGATACGCAGTATTTT.

The CDR3 protein is CASSLIGSVNTEAFF. Written as DNA, the CDR3 is TGTGCCAGCAGTCTTATCGGGTCGGTGAACACTGAAGCTTTCTTT. The chain links TRBV27 to TRBJ1-1; D gene unclear. V lost 5 bases and J 0 bases, leaving 13 bases between the germline ends. Germline CDR1 is MNHEY and CDR2 is SMNVEV (reference sequence). The CDR3 extends over 15 amino acids.

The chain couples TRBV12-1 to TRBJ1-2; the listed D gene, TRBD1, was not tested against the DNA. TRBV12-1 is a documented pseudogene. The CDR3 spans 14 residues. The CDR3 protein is CASSPRDRGSGYTF. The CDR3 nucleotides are TGTGCCAGCAGCCCCAGGGACAGGGGATCTGGCTACACCTTC.

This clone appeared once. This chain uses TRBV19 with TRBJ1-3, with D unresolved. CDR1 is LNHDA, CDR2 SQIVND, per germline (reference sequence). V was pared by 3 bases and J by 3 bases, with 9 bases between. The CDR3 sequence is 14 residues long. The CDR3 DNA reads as TGTGCCAGTAGTATCACTGGTTATGGAAACACCATATATTTT. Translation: CASSITGYGNTIYF.

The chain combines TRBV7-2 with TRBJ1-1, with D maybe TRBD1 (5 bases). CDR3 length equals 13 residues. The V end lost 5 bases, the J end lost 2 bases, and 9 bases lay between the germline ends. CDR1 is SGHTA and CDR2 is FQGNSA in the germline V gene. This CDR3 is CASSPGRNTEAFF. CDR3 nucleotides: TGTGCCAGCAGCCCAGGGCGAAACACTGAAGCTTTCTTT. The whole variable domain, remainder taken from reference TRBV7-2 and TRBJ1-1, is GAGVSQSPSNKVTEKGKDVELRCDPISGHTALYWYRQSLGQGLEFLIYFQGNSAPDKSGLPSDRFSAERTGGSVSTLTIQRTQQEDSAVYLCASSPGRNTEAFFGQGTRLTVV.

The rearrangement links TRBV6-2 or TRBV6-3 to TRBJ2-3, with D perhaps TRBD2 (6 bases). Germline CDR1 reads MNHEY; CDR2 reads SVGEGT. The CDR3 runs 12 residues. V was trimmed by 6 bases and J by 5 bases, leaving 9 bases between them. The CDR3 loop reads CASSLSGDTQYF. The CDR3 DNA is TGTGCCAGCAGCCTTAGCGGAGATACGCAGTATTTT.

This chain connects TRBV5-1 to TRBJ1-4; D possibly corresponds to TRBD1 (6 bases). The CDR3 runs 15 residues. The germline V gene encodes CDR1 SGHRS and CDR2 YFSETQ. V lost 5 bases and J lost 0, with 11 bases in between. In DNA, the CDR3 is TGCGCCAGCAGGGAACAGGGAGCAACTAATGAAAAACTGTTTTTT. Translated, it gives CASREQGATNEKLFF.

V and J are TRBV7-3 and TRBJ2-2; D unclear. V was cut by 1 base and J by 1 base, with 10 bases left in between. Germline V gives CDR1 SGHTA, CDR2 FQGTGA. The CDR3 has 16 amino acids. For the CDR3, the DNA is TGTGCCAGCAGCTTAATGGCGACAAGGAACACCGGGGAGCTGTTTTTT. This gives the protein CASSLMATRNTGELFF.